This T cell receptor beta chain was found in a study of cytomegalovirus exposure and HLA in healthy donors. For the study at large: A subsequent analysis reported that the 95 to 150 validation repertoires were produced on the same platform that had also been used for the roughly 700 first-cohort repertoires. Findings and limits, study-wide: Rarity characterized most TCR sequences, yet some public TCRs appeared in many donors. The study labeled about 160 TCR beta chains cytomegalovirus-associated.

The repertoire was sequenced with immunoSEQ multiplex PCR; TCRdb's copy has only in-frame clones and lacks some. In the table there are 220,000 or so clones, 75% to 90% of which are singletons. The germline V and J ends were trimmed by 1 base and 0 bases, with 5 bases remaining between them. The CDR3 is 14 residues long. From germline, CDR1 is SGHDT and CDR2 YYEEEE. Worth noting for this clone: What it binds is unknown.

Sequencing input: PBMCs. V gene TRBV5-6 combines with J gene TRBJ1-3, with D unclear. The clonotype comes from a woman aged 18-29 years in good health and CMV-seronegative. This chain's CDR3 is CASSLFGSGNTIYF. The CDR3 region has the DNA TGTGCCAGCAGCTTGTTCGGCTCTGGAAACACCATATATTTT.